This T cell receptor (beta chain) was sequenced in a study of blood T cell repertoires in COVID-19. The table came from immunoSEQ multiplex PCR; TCRdb's copy has only in-frame clones and leaves some out. In the table there are about 320,000 clones, approximately 91% of which are singletons. Specimen: PBMCs or T cells enriched from blood (not recorded which). This TCR was sampled from a woman aged 25-40 years who had been exposed to COVID-19.

As DNA, the CDR3 is TGTGCCAGCAGCTCCCCTAGGGGTTGGCAGTCCCAGCATTTT. This codes for CASSSPRGWQSQHF. V usage is TRBV5-8 and J usage is TRBJ1-5, with D possibly TRBD1 on 5 matching bases. This CDR3 is built from 14 residues. Germline V gene lookup returns CDR1 SGHTS and CDR2 YDEGEE. The ends were cut back, 3 bases at V and 11 bases at J, with 18 bases in the middle.